This T cell receptor beta chain derives from a study of blood T cells in healthy people across ages. Study-level points and caveats: Considered underestimates were the diversity estimates obtained from one million T cells. Higher diversity, along with more naive CD4+ cells, distinguished long-lived donors from aged donors.

On this clonotype: Its target is unknown.

The CDR3 is made up of 11 amino acids. Trimming shortened V by 5 bases and J by 8 bases, and 7 bases separated the two germline ends. Germline assignment: CDR1 KGHSH and CDR2 LQKENI. Per-sample PBMC isolation yielded at least 6.5 million cells. Then a second PCR, running about 7 to 11 cycles, was carried out with a sample-barcoded 5' primer and a J-beta primer mix. Unique molecular identifiers of 12 random nucleotides labeled each cDNA. MiXCR, applied by TCRdb to the 5' RACE reads, yields one record per CDR3 protein. The table has 550,000 to 800,000 distinct CDR3 sequences, more than 20% seen once. This chain joins TRBV18 and TRBJ2-4, with D hard to call. The sequence was obtained from a man aged 70 or older in good health. The sample was blood. The CDR3 spells CASSGEHIQYF. CDR3 nucleotides: TGTGCCAGCTCAGGGGAACACATTCAGTACTTC.